This is a list of T cell receptor beta chains from one sample in a study of blood T cell repertoires in COVID-19. Clones were sequenced by immunoSEQ multiplex PCR, and TCRdb holds only the in-frame ones, with some missing. The sample yields roughly 80,000 clones, about 80% seen once. The sequencing input was peripheral blood. These TCRs come from a man aged 45-60 years with acute or convalescent COVID-19. Both conserved end residues are part of each CDR3. A D gene is named only where the DNA matches it firmly. Expanded clones get a size class; other rows say once, few or many, or leave the size out.

>TRBV5-1|.|TRBJ2-3|TRBD2
CASWASGRGDTQYF
TGCGCCAGTTGGGCTAGCGGGAGAGGAGATACGCAGTATTTT
>TRBV30|.|TRBJ1-5|.
CAWSVRGYQPQHF
TGTGCCTGGAGTGTACGAGGGTATCAGCCCCAGCATTTT
>TRBV6-5|.|TRBJ1-1|.
CASSYSSQGNTEAFF
TGTGCCAGCAGTTACTCGAGCCAGGGAAACACTGAAGCTTTCTTT
>TRBV28|.|TRBJ1-5|TRBD1
CASWTGLNQPQHF
TGTGCCAGCTGGACAGGATTAAATCAGCCCCAGCATTTT
>TRBV28|.|TRBJ2-4|TRBD2
CASSVPGLAGGQYF
TGTGCCAGCAGTGTTCCGGGACTAGCGGGAGGGCAGTACTTC
>TRBV6-5|.|TRBJ2-7|TRBD1
CASSGGQGSHEQYF
TGTGCCAGCAGCGGGGGACAGGGGTCTCACGAGCAGTACTTC
>TRBV3-1/TRBV3-2|medium-sized|TRBJ1-1|.
CASSQGTVNTEAFF
TGTGCCAGCAGCCAAGGTACGGTGAACACTGAAGCTTTCTTT
>TRBV7-6|.|TRBJ1-6|.
CASSLDDGVFSPLHF
TGTGCCAGCAGCTTAGACGACGGGGTTTTTTCACCCCTCCACTTT
>TRBV27|.|TRBJ1-2|.
CASSTRDMTGYTF
TGTGCCAGCAGTACGAGGGACATGACTGGCTACACCTTC
>TRBV10-3|.|TRBJ1-6|TRBD1
CAISESETGGFSPLHF
TGTGCCATCAGTGAGTCGGAGACAGGGGGGTTTTCACCCCTCCACTTT
>TRBV15|.|TRBJ1-2|TRBD1
CATSRDQGTGANYGYTF
TGTGCCACCAGCAGAGATCAAGGGACAGGAGCTAACTATGGCTACACCTTC
>TRBV3-1/TRBV3-2|few|TRBJ1-2|.
CASSQVAGPSVGGYTF
TGTGCCAGCAGCCAAGTAGCGGGTCCTTCTGTCGGAGGCTACACCTTC
>TRBV29-1|.|TRBJ2-5|TRBD1
CSVDSWDSQETQYF
TGCAGCGTTGATTCGTGGGACAGCCAAGAGACCCAGTACTTC
>TRBV19|few|TRBJ2-7|.
CASSPGAFPGVYEQYF
TGTGCCAGTAGCCCTGGGGCCTTTCCTGGAGTCTACGAGCAGTACTTC
>TRBV21-1|.|TRBJ2-2|.
CASSKVARGVSTGELFF
TGTGCCAGCAGCAAAGTCGCGCGGGGCGTATCCACCGGGGAGCTGTTTTTT
>TRBV7-8|.|TRBJ1-5|.
CASSVSNRALQPQHF
TGTGCCAGCAGCGTAAGTAACAGGGCACTTCAGCCCCAGCATTTT
>TRBV4-1|once|TRBJ1-6|TRBD1
CASSQGTGGNSPLHF
TGCGCCAGCAGCCAGGGGACAGGGGGGAATTCACCCCTCCACTTT
>TRBV19|.|TRBJ2-3|TRBD1
CASSIPGGSGADTQYF
TGTGCCAGTAGTATCCCAGGGGGAAGTGGTGCAGATACGCAGTATTTT
>TRBV7-9|.|TRBJ2-1|TRBD2
CASSLGHSGRPYNEQFF
TGTGCCAGCAGCTTAGGACACAGCGGGAGGCCTTACAATGAGCAGTTCTTC
>TRBV6-6|.|TRBJ2-1|TRBD2
CASSPGLAGISYNEQFF
TGTGCCAGCAGTCCTGGACTAGCGGGAATCTCCTACAATGAGCAGTTCTTC
>TRBV7-2|few|TRBJ1-2|TRBD1
CASSFGQGEYGYTF
TGTGCCAGCAGCTTCGGACAGGGGGAGTATGGCTACACCTTC
>TRBV20-1|.|TRBJ1-1|.
CSASEAGDNTEAFF
TGCAGTGCTAGTGAGGCGGGGGACAACACTGAAGCTTTCTTT
>TRBV4-3|few|TRBJ1-2|.
CASSGQISNGYTF
TGCGCCAGCAGTGGACAGATCTCAAATGGCTACACCTTC
>TRBV28|.|TRBJ1-4|.
CASSSLGVVNEKLFF
TGTGCCAGCAGTTCACTTGGAGTAGTAAATGAAAAACTGTTTTTT
>TRBV19|.|TRBJ2-5|.
CASSIQGTSETQYF
TGTGCCAGTAGTATTCAGGGTACGTCGGAGACCCAGTACTTC
>TRBV27|.|TRBJ2-1|TRBD1
CASSFSTGGNEQFF
TGTGCCAGCAGTTTCTCTACAGGGGGCAATGAGCAGTTCTTC
>TRBV18|few|TRBJ2-5|TRBD1
CASSPGTGGGETQYF
TGTGCCAGCTCTCCCGGGACAGGGGGCGGAGAGACCCAGTACTTC
>TRBV28|.|TRBJ2-5|TRBD2
CASSLKWGREGKTQYF
TGTGCCAGCAGTTTGAAGTGGGGACGGGAGGGCAAGACCCAGTACTTC
>TRBV7-9|.|TRBJ2-2|.
CASIPLGQPTGELFF
TGTGCCAGCATCCCCCTAGGACAGCCCACCGGGGAGCTGTTTTTT
>TRBV5-6|.|TRBJ1-2|.
CASSLGGGGYGYTF
TGTGCCAGCAGCTTGGGTGGGGGAGGCTATGGCTACACCTTC
>TRBV5-4|.|TRBJ1-3|TRBD1
CASSSPGQGRGNTIYF
TGTGCCAGCAGCTCTCCGGGACAGGGGCGAGGAAACACCATATATTTT
>TRBV9|.|TRBJ1-4|TRBD1
CASSGTGNEKLFF
TGTGCCAGCAGCGGGACAGGGAATGAAAAACTGTTTTTT
>TRBV5-4|once|TRBJ1-2|.
CASSFSVTAGYTF
TGTGCCAGCAGCTTTTCAGTTACAGCTGGCTACACCTTC
>TRBV12-3/TRBV12-4|.|TRBJ1-1|.
CASRLRQDTEAFF
TGTGCCAGCAGGCTAAGACAAGACACTGAAGCTTTCTTT
>TRBV27|.|TRBJ2-7|TRBD2
CASSLPTGTSDYEQYF
TGTGCCAGCAGTCTCCCAACCGGGACTAGTGACTACGAGCAGTACTTC
>TRBV18|.|TRBJ2-1|TRBD2
CASSPVGLAVGYTYNEQFF
TGTGCCAGCTCACCTGTGGGACTAGCGGTCGGCTACACCTACAATGAGCAGTTCTTC